This TCR beta chain stems from a study of blood T cell repertoires in COVID-19. The CDR3 has 15 residues. Germline V gene sequence: CDR1 SGHRS, CDR2 YFSETQ. The junction had 4 bases not matched to a gene; V was cut back by 4 bases and J by 4 bases. The protocol was immunoSEQ multiplex PCR, while the TCRdb copy is restricted to in-frame clones and leaves out a portion. The table has around 310,000 clones, about 90% seen once. Participants, about 18 to 90 years old, spanned around 25 US areas. Cohorts were assigned according to the clinical history that participants reported. The source of this sequence is a woman aged 30 to 39 who had recovered from COVID-19. The V gene is TRBV5-1, the J gene TRBJ2-6; the match to TRBD1 covers 8 bases. Sequencing input: PBMCs or T cells enriched from blood (not recorded which). CDR3 sequence reads: CASSPDRAGANVLTF. The CDR3 nucleotides are TGCGCCAGCAGCCCGGACAGGGCCGGGGCCAACGTCCTGACTTTC.